Below, 31 T cell receptor beta chains from the same sample are listed, as sequenced in a study of T cells after yellow fever vaccination. TCRdb redid the calling of the 5' RACE reads with MiXCR, one entry per CDR3 protein. The table shows about 340,000 distinct CDR3 sequences, with about 4% occurring only once. Sequences were derived from PBMCs, sampled 5 days after the yellow fever booster vaccination. All receptors derive from a man between 18 and 35 years old who received the YFV17D yellow fever vaccine.

This clonotype was counted at least ten times. The chain combines TRBV4-3 with TRBJ1-2; 9 bases are a match to TRBD1. V gave up 0 bases and J gave up 4 bases; unmatched junction bases: 3. The CDR3 is 15 amino acids. Germline V gene sequence: CDR1 LGHNA, CDR2 YSLEER. The CDR3 nucleotides are TGCGCCAGCAGCCAAGATCCGGGACAGGGCTATGGCTACACCTTC. This sequence encodes CASSQDPGQGYGYTF.

This clonotype has a handful of counts. This chain uses TRBV5-1 with TRBJ2-1; D not resolved. The CDR3 loop spans 15 amino acids. V was shortened by 7 bases and J by 2 bases, with 16 bases between the two germline ends. Germline-derived CDR1 and CDR2 are SGHRS and YFSETQ. CDR3 amino acids: CASERLGGTYNEQFF. CDR3 coding DNA: TGCGCCAGCGAGCGTCTTGGTGGCACCTACAATGAGCAGTTCTTC.

The genes are TRBV6-2 or TRBV6-3 and TRBJ1-6, with D possibly matching TRBD1 (5 bases). CDR1 is MNHEY and CDR2 is SVGEGT in the germline V gene. V was shortened by 9 bases and J by 4 bases, with 16 bases between the two germline ends. This CDR3 spans 15 amino acids. Here the CDR3 reads CARRSGTGYNSPLHF. The CDR3 nucleotides are TGTGCCAGGAGGTCTGGGACTGGATATAATTCACCCCTCCACTTT.

The CDR3, as DNA: TGTGCAGTAGCGAGCGCGCCAGATACGCAGTATTTT. Translated: CAVASAPDTQYF. The chain uses TRBV27 and TRBJ2-3; D might be TRBD2 (5 bases). This CDR3 is built from 12 residues. Germline V CDR1 and CDR2: MNHEY, SMNVEV (reference sequence).

This sequence joins TRBV20-1 and TRBJ2-1, with 9 bases matching TRBD1. In germline, CDR1 is DFQATT, CDR2 SNEGSKA (reference sequence). The J segment lost 10 bases and the V segment lost 2 bases, leaving 9 bases of the junction unmatched. The CDR3 is 14 residues long. The CDR3 sequence: CSARRQGGPREQFF. The CDR3 bases are TGCAGTGCTAGAAGACAGGGGGGGCCCCGGGAGCAGTTCTTC.

This clonotype was picked up many times. The chain joins TRBV20-1 to TRBJ2-5; 14 nucleotides align to TRBD2. CDR3 size: 14 residues. Germline trimming cut 6 bases from V and 5 bases from J; bases unmatched to any gene: 5. Germline loops: CDR1 DFQATT, CDR2 SNEGSKA (reference sequence). The DNA of the CDR3 is TGCAGTGCGACTAGCGGGGGGGCAGGGGAGACCCAGTACTTC. Residues: CSATSGGAGETQYF.

This clonotype was counted ten times or more. The chain couples TRBV5-6 to TRBJ1-2, with 8 bases matching TRBD1. Germline-derived CDR1 and CDR2 are SGHDT and YYEEEE. Trimming took 4 bases from V and 8 from J; bases not matched to a gene: 16. The CDR3 loop spans 16 amino acids. The CDR3 DNA sequence: TGTGCCAGCAGCCCTACCCCCCAGGACAGGGTAGGGGGCTACACCTTC. It encodes CASSPTPQDRVGGYTF.

This clonotype was observed many times. This chain links TRBV20-1 with TRBJ1-5; D may be TRBD1 (5 bases). Germline V gene sequence: CDR1 DFQATT, CDR2 SNEGSKA (reference sequence). The CDR3 has 14 residues. The V end lost 0 bases, the J end lost 2 bases, and 8 bases lay between the germline ends. The CDR3 DNA reads TGCAGTGCTAGAGATGGGGCAGGCAATCAGCCCCAGCATTTT. Amino acids: CSARDGAGNQPQHF.

This clonotype was observed many times. The chain joins TRBV7-8 to TRBJ1-1; D gene unclear. CDR1 SGHVS and CDR2 FQNEAQ come from the germline V gene. The CDR3 consists of 14 residues. The V gene lost 4 bases and the J gene lost 1 base, with 10 bases spanning the gap. CDR3 loop: CASSSWGGNTEAFF. The CDR3 DNA reads TGTGCCAGCAGCTCGTGGGGTGGGAACACTGAAGCTTTCTTT.

The chain links TRBV5-4 to TRBJ1-1; 11 positions match TRBD1. The CDR3 loop spans 15 amino acids. V shed 0 bases and J 5 bases; nucleotides not matched to a gene: 3. Per germline, CDR1 SGHNT and CDR2 YYREEE (reference sequence). This CDR3 reads CASSLGGTGGTEAFF. The CDR3 bases are TGTGCCAGCAGCTTGGGTGGGACAGGGGGGACTGAAGCTTTCTTT.

Note on this clonotype: This clone may be a read error of a much larger clone one base away. The chain recombines TRBV20-1 with TRBJ1-1, with TRBD1 as a possible D gene (6 bases). Between the trimmed V and J ends, which lost 6 bases and 6 bases, there was a span of 14 bases. Looked up from germline, CDR1 is DFQATT and CDR2 is SNEGSKA (reference sequence). CDR3 length equals 12 residues. CDR3 sequence reads: CSAYRVYAEAFF. The DNA for the CDR3 is TGCAGTGCGTACAGGGTTTACGCTGAAGCTTTCTTT.

This clonotype came up many times. This sequence joins TRBV24-1 and TRBJ2-5; 11 bases match TRBD2. After removal of 5 bases from V and 2 bases from J, the junction contained 6 bases not matched to a gene. The CDR3 loop spans 16 amino acids. Germline CDR1 and CDR2: KGHDR and SFDVKD. The CDR3 here is CATSGSGLAVQETQYF. The DNA for the CDR3 is TGTGCCACCAGTGGGTCGGGACTAGCGGTACAAGAGACCCAGTACTTC.

This chain joins TRBV2 and TRBJ2-2; weak D call: TRBD2 (5 bases). CDR1 SNHLY and CDR2 FYNNEI come from the germline V gene. V lost 3 bases to trimming and J lost 3 bases, with 8 bases between them. This CDR3 has 14 residues. Here the CDR3 reads CASSETTYTGELFF. In DNA form, the CDR3 reads TGTGCCAGCAGTGAGACTACCTACACCGGGGAGCTGTTTTTT.

This clonotype was recorded many times. The chain links TRBV6-1 to TRBJ1-4; the match to TRBD1 covers 7 bases. This CDR3 spans 14 amino acids. Germline trimming cut 5 bases from V and 10 bases from J; bases unmatched to any gene: 10. CDR1 and CDR2 from the germline V gene are MNHNS and SASEGT. The chain's CDR3 is CASSPDRETGKLFF. In nucleotides, the CDR3 is TGTGCCAGCAGTCCCGACAGGGAAACCGGAAAACTGTTTTTT.

Ten or more counts support this clonotype. This chain joins TRBV10-3 and TRBJ1-2; D gene ambiguous. CDR1 and CDR2 (germline): ENHRY, SYGVKD. Trimming took 10 bases from V and 1 from J, leaving 13 bases between them. This CDR3 region has 13 residues. The CDR3 sequence: CATLASVNYGYTF. Here the CDR3 DNA reads TGTGCCACCCTAGCGTCGGTTAACTATGGCTACACCTTC.

This clonotype occurred many times. This rearrangement joins TRBV12-3 or TRBV12-4 to TRBJ2-1; 11 bases line up with TRBD1. The CDR3 sequence is 15 residues long. V gave up 6 bases and J gave up 4 bases; unmatched junction bases: 5. CDR3 sequence: CASSHGQGAYNEQFF. Here the CDR3 DNA reads TGTGCCAGCAGCCATGGACAGGGGGCTTACAATGAGCAGTTCTTC.

This clonotype occurred a few times. The chain combines TRBV5-6 with TRBJ1-4, with D possibly TRBD1 on 5 matching bases. This CDR3 has 16 residues. Trimming pared 3 bases from V and 7 bases from J, leaving 19 bases between. Germline-derived CDR1 and CDR2 are SGHDT and YYEEEE. The DNA of the CDR3 is TGTGCCAGCAGCTCTTCCTTTACAGGTTTCTCTGAAAAACTGTTTTTT. Encoded protein: CASSSSFTGFSEKLFF.

The table lists this clonotype with many counts. V is TRBV7-2 and J is TRBJ1-1; no definite D call. Germline CDR1 is SGHTA and CDR2 is FQGNSA. Trimming pared 0 bases from V and 4 bases from J, leaving 3 bases between. The CDR3 runs to 12 residues. The CDR3 is CASSLASTEAFF. In nucleotides, the CDR3 is TGTGCCAGCAGCTTAGCCTCCACTGAAGCTTTCTTT.

This clonotype was observed many times. V and J are TRBV27 and TRBJ1-5, with no clear D. Trimming removed 7 bases from V and 0 bases from J, with 10 bases in between. The CDR3 totals 14 residues. Per the germline V gene, CDR1 is MNHEY and CDR2 is SMNVEV (reference sequence). CDR3 sequence: CASNRAGSNQPQHF. CDR3 nucleotides: TGTGCCAGCAACCGGGCGGGTAGCAATCAGCCCCAGCATTTT.

This clonotype has a handful of counts. The rearrangement links TRBV7-3 to TRBJ2-3; D is unclear. The CDR3 is 16 amino acids. The germline V gene encodes CDR1 SGHTA and CDR2 FQGTGA. The V gene lost 0 bases and the J gene lost 4 bases, with 14 bases spanning the gap. CDR3 region: CASSLTRSGQADTQYF. The CDR3 DNA reads as TGTGCCAGCAGCTTAACGCGGTCCGGGCAGGCAGATACGCAGTATTTT.

The rearrangement uses TRBV2 and TRBJ1-6; D is uncertain. In germline, CDR1 is SNHLY, CDR2 FYNNEI. This CDR3 has 15 amino acids. V was cut by 8 bases and J by 9 bases, with 20 bases left in between. The CDR3 is CASSSETPDGSPLHF. The CDR3 coding sequence is TGTGCCAGCTCCAGTGAGACCCCGGATGGTTCACCCCTCCACTTT.

A few counts support this clonotype. This sequence joins TRBV7-2 and TRBJ2-3; no reliable D call. With 8 bases removed from V and 3 bases from J, the gap between germline ends came to 12 bases. The CDR3 runs to 13 residues. The germline V gene has CDR1 SGHTA and CDR2 FQGNSA. The CDR3 sequence: CASVPRSTDTQYF. The CDR3 region has the DNA TGTGCCAGCGTACCCAGAAGTACAGATACGCAGTATTTT.

This clonotype was counted many times. The V and J genes are TRBV5-1 and TRBJ2-5; the D is unclear. With 2 bases removed from V and 7 bases from J, the gap between germline ends came to 12 bases. The CDR3 extends over 13 amino acids. Germline V gives CDR1 SGHRS, CDR2 YFSETQ. The DNA of the CDR3 is TGCGCCAGCAGCTTTCCCGGGTCCGGGACCCAGTACTTC. It codes for CASSFPGSGTQYF.

This clonotype was observed a few times. V gene TRBV19 combines with J gene TRBJ2-3; the D gene is possibly TRBD2 (7 bases). The CDR3 runs to 16 residues. In germline, CDR1 is LNHDA, CDR2 SQIVND (reference sequence). V lost 1 base and J lost 2, with 13 bases in between. This CDR3 is CASSIGRGAHTDTQYF. Here the CDR3 DNA reads TGTGCCAGTAGTATAGGTCGGGGGGCACACACAGATACGCAGTATTTT.

The J gene is TRBJ2-1, the V gene TRBV24-1; 12 positions match TRBD1. Germline lookup yields CDR1 KGHDR and CDR2 SFDVKD. CDR3 length: 16 amino acids. J gave up 2 bases and V 4 bases, and 2 bases lay outside the gene matches. Here the CDR3 reads CATSEGTGGPYNEQFF. The CDR3 nucleotides read TGTGCCACCAGTGAAGGGACAGGGGGCCCCTACAATGAGCAGTTCTTC.

The chain links TRBV20-1 to TRBJ2-1; possible D gene TRBD2, 6 bases. V shed 4 bases and J shed 9 bases, with 19 bases lying between them. This CDR3 is built from 14 residues. The germline gives CDR1 DFQATT, CDR2 SNEGSKA (reference sequence). In DNA, the CDR3 is TGCAGTGCTATCGCGGGGCATCCCCTAGGTGAGCAGTTCTTC. This codes for CSAIAGHPLGEQFF.

In its sample, this clonotype was seen a few times. The chain uses TRBV7-9 and TRBJ2-7, with 9 positions matching TRBD2. The trim removed 3 bases at V and 2 bases at J, leaving 5 bases unmatched. CDR1 is SEHNR, CDR2 FQNEAQ, per germline (reference sequence). CDR3 length: 15 residues. The CDR3 loop reads CASSFSGGGAYEQYF. The CDR3 DNA reads TGTGCCAGCAGCTTTTCTGGCGGGGGGGCCTACGAGCAGTACTTC.

This chain uses TRBV15 with TRBJ1-1; D remains ambiguous. The CDR3 covers 13 residues. Trimming pared 0 bases from V and 1 base from J, leaving 3 bases between. The germline V gene encodes CDR1 LNHNV and CDR2 YYDKDF (reference sequence). The CDR3 protein is CATSREANTEAFF. CDR3 coding DNA: TGTGCCACCAGCAGAGAGGCGAACACTGAAGCTTTCTTT. Variable domain in full (rest from reference TRBV15 and TRBJ1-1): DAMVIQNPRYQVTQFGKPVTLSCSQTLNHNVMYWYQQKSSQAPKLLFHYYDKDFNNEADTPDNFQSRRPNTSFCFLDIRSPGLGDTAMYLCATSREANTEAFFGQGTRLTVV.

This clonotype was seen more than once but under ten times. This chain links TRBV3-1 with TRBJ1-6; the D is unclear. Between the trimmed V and J ends, which lost 1 base and 8 bases, there was a span of 12 bases. The V gene's germline CDR1 is LGHDT and CDR2 YNNKEL (reference sequence). The CDR3 consists of 15 residues. The CDR3 reads CASSQGEAGYSPLHF. In nucleotides, the CDR3 is TGTGCCAGCAGCCAAGGTGAGGCAGGATATTCACCCCTCCACTTT.

The chain joins TRBV3-1 to TRBJ1-4; D gene unclear. Trimming removed 3 bases at V and 10 bases at J, with 15 bases between. The length of the CDR3 is 14 residues. The germline CDR1 and CDR2 sequences are LGHDT and YNNKEL (reference sequence). The CDR3 nucleotides are TGTGCCAGCAGCCAGTTGACTCCAGGAGGAAAACTGTTTTTT. It encodes CASSQLTPGGKLFF.

In its sample, this clonotype was seen many times. J is TRBJ2-5 and V is TRBV5-1, with 7 nucleotides matching TRBD2. Germline values: CDR1 SGHRS, CDR2 YFSETQ. The ends lost 5 bases at V and 7 bases at J; junction bases unmatched: 11. There are 14 residues in the CDR3. The CDR3 DNA reads TGCGCCAGCAGAATGACGGGGAGGGACGGGACCCAGTACTTC. Translated: CASRMTGRDGTQYF.